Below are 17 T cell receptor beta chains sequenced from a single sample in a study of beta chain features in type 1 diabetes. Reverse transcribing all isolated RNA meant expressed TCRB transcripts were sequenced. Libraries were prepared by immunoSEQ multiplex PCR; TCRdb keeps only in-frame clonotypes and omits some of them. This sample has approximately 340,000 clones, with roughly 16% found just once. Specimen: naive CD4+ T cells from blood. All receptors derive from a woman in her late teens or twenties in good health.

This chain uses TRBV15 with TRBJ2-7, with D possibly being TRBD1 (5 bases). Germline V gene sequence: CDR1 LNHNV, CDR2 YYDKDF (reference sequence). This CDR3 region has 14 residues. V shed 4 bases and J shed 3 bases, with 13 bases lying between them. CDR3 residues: CATSKGALDYEQYF. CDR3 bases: TGTGCCACCAGCAAAGGGGCTTTAGACTACGAGCAGTACTTC.

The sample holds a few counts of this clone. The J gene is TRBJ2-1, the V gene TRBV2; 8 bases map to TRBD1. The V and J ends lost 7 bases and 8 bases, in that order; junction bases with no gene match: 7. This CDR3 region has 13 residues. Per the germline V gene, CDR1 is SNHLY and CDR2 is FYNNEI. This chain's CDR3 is CASTLQGVYEQFF. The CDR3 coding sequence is TGTGCCAGCACCTTACAGGGGGTATATGAGCAGTTCTTC.

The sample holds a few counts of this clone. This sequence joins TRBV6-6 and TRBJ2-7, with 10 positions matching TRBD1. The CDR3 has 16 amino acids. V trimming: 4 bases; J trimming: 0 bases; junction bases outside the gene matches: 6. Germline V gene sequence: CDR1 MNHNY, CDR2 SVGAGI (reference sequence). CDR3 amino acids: CASSSRQGASSYEQYF. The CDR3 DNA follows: TGTGCCAGCAGTTCCCGACAGGGGGCAAGCTCCTACGAGCAGTACTTC.

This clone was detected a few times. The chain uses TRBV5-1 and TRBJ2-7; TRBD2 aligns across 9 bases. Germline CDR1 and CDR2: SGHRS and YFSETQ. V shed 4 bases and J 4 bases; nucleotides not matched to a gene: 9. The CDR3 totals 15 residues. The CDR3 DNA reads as TGCGCCAGCAGCCCGATAGCGGGAGTAGAGTACGAGCAGTACTTC. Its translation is CASSPIAGVEYEQYF.

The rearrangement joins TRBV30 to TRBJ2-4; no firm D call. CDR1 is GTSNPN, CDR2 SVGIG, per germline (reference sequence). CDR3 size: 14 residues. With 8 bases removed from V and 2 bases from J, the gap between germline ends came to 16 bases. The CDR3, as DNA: TGTGCCCTCCAGCCCCGAGCGCCCAAAAACATTCAGTACTTC. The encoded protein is CALQPRAPKNIQYF. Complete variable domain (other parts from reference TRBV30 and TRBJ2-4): SQTIHQWPATLVQPVGSPLSLECTVEGTSNPNLYWYRQAAGRGLQLLFYSVGIGQISSEVPQNLSASRPQDRQFILSSKKLLLSDSGFYLCALQPRAPKNIQYFGAGTRLSVL.

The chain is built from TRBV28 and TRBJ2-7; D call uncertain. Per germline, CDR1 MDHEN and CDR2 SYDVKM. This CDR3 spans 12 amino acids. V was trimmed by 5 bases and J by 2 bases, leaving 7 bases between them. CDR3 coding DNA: TGTGCCAGCAGTGCAGGAACCTACGAGCAGTACTTC. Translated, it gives CASSAGTYEQYF.

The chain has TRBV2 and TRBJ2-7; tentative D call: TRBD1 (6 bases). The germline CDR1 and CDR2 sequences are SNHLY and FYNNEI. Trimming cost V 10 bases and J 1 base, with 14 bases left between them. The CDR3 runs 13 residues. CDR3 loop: CATRTAKSYEQYF. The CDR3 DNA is TGTGCCACCAGGACAGCGAAATCCTACGAGCAGTACTTC.

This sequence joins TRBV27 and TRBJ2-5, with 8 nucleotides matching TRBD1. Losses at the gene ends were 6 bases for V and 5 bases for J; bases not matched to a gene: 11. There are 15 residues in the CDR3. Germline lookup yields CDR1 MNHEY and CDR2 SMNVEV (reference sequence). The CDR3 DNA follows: TGTGCCAGCAGAGGGACCAGACAGGGGCTGGAGACCCAGTACTTC. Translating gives CASRGTRQGLETQYF.

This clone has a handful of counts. The CDR3 spells CASTGTGVKNTQYF. CDR3 bases: TGTGCCAGCACCGGGACAGGGGTAAAGAATACGCAGTATTTT. J is TRBJ2-3 and V is TRBV7-9; 10 bases align to TRBD1. The CDR3 covers 14 residues. From germline, CDR1 is SEHNR and CDR2 FQNEAQ (reference sequence). V lost 7 bases and J lost 7; bases outside the gene matches: 8.

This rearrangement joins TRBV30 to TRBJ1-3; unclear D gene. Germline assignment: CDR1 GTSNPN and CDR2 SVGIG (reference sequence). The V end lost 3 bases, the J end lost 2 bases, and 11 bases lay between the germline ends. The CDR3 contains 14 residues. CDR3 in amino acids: CAWRKTRTGNTIYF. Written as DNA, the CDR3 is TGTGCCTGGAGAAAGACCAGGACTGGAAACACCATATATTTT.

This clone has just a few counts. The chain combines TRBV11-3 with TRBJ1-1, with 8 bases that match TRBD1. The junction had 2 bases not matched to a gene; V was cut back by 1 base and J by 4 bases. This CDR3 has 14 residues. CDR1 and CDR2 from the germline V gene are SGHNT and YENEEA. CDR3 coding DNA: TGTGCCAGCAGCTTAGGACAGGGGACCACTGAAGCTTTCTTT. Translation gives CASSLGQGTTEAFF.

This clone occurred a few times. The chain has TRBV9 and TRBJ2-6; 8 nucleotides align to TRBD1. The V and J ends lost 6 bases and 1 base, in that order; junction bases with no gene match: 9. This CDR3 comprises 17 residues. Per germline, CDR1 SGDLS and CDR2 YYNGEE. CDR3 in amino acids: CASKRGQAYSGANVLTF. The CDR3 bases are TGTGCCAGCAAGAGGGGACAGGCATATTCTGGGGCCAACGTCCTGACTTTC.

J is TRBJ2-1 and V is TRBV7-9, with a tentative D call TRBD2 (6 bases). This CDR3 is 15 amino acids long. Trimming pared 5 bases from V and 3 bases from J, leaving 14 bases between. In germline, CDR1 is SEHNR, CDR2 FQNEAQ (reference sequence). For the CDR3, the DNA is TGTGCCAGCAGCCCAGACCGGCGGGACTACAATGAGCAGTTCTTC. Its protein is CASSPDRRDYNEQFF.

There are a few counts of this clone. Here the CDR3 DNA reads TGTGCCAGCAGAACTTACACTGAAGCTTTCTTT. Protein: CASRTYTEAFF. The V call is TRBV28, the J call TRBJ1-1; no definite D call. CDR3 length: 11 amino acids. CDR1 and CDR2 from the germline V gene are MDHEN and SYDVKM. Trimming removed 6 bases from V and 3 bases from J, with 5 bases in between.

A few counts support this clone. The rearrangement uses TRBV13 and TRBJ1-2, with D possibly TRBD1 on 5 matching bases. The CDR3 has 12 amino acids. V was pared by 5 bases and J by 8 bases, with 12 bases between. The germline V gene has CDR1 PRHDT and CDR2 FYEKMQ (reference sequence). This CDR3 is CASSPRQKGYTF. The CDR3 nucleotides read TGTGCCAGCAGCCCTCGACAGAAAGGCTACACCTTC.

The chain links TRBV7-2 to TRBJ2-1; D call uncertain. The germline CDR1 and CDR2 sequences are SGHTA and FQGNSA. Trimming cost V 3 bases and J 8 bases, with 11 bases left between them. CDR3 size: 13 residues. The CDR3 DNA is TGTGCCAGCAGCTTCCGACTGGCCCATGAGCAGTTCTTC. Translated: CASSFRLAHEQFF.

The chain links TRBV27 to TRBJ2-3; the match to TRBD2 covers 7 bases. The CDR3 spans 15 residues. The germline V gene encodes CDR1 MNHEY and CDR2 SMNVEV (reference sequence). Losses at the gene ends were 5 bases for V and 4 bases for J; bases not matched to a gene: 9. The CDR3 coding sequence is TGTGCCAGCAGTCCGTTGAGGCGGGAGTCAGATACGCAGTATTTT. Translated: CASSPLRRESDTQYF.